Sequencing of this TCR beta chain was carried out in a study of cytomegalovirus exposure and HLA in healthy donors. Study summary: The early release's HLA-typed donors yielded roughly 85 million unique TCRs. The Caucasian-associated ancestry cluster held around 81% of 398 genotyped donors.

With 4 bases clipped from V and 4 bases from J, the junction kept 5 bases outside the gene matches. Per germline, CDR1 MGHRA and CDR2 YSYEKL. The CDR3 covers 16 residues. Amplification used 60 Vbeta primers and 13 Jbeta primers. Sequencing used immunoSEQ multiplex PCR; TCRdb keeps in-frame clones, though not all of them. The table shows about 150,000 clones, with around 77% occurring only once. The chain has TRBV4-1 and TRBJ2-1; 12 positions agree with TRBD2. The sequencing input was PBMCs. The receptor was isolated from a man younger than 40 in good health and CMV-seronegative. The CDR3 sequence is CASSLPLAGGYNEQFF. Here the CDR3 DNA reads TGCGCCAGCAGCCTGCCCCTAGCGGGAGGGTACAATGAGCAGTTCTTC.